This T cell receptor (beta chain) stems from a study of long-term antiretroviral therapy in people with HIV. The study, taken as a whole, reports: Post-ART samples showed increased diversity that remained below transplant donor control levels. Pre-ART expanded clones dominated the repertoire at every time point.

Every sample had 1-10 million cryopreserved PBMC in it before DNA extraction. They ran version v3.0 of the immunoSEQ assay at survey level. TCRdb's copy holds only in-frame clones and misses some; the assay was immunoSEQ multiplex PCR. Of 20,000 to 25,000 clones detected, almost 95% appear once; the ten largest clones hold more than 5.5%. The CDR3 spans 15 residues. CDR1 and CDR2 from the germline V gene are LGHNA and YSLEER. Between the trimmed V and J ends, which lost 0 bases and 6 bases, there was a span of 14 bases. Points on this clone: The antigen is undetermined.

The sample consisted of unsorted PBMCs, taken 4.4 years after starting antiretroviral therapy. This TCR was sampled from a woman between 45 and 60 years old with HIV. This chain links TRBV4-3 with TRBJ1-1; TRBD1 is a possible D gene (5 bases). CDR3 coding DNA: TGCGCCAGCAGCCAAGATTGGGTGTCGGGGGCTGAAGCTTTCTTT. It translates to CASSQDWVSGAEAFF.